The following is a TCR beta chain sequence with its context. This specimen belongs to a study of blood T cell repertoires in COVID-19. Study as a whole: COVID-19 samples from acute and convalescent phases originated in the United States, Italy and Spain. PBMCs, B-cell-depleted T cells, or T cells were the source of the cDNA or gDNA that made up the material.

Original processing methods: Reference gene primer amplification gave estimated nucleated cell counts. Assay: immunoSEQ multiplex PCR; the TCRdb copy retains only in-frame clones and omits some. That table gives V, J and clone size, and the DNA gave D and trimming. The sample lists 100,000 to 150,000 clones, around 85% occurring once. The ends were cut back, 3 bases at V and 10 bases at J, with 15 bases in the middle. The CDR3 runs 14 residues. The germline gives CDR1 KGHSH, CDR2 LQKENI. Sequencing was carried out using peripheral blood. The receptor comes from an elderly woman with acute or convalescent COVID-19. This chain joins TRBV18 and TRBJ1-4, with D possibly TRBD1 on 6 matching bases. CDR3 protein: CASSPDSFGGKLFF. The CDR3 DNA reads TGTGCCAGCTCACCGGACAGTTTCGGCGGAAAACTGTTTTTT.